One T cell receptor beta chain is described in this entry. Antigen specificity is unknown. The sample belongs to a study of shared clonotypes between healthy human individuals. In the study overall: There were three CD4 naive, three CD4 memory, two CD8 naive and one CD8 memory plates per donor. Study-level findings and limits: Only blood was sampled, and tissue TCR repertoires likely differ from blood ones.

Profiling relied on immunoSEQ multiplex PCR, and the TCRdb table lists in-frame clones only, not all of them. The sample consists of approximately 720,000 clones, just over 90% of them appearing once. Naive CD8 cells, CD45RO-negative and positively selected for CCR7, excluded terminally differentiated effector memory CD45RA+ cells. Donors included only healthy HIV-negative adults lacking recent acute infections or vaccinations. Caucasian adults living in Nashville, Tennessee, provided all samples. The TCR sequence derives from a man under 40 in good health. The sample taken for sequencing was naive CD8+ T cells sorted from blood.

Here the CDR3 DNA reads TGTGCCAGCAGCTTAGATCGACTAGCGGGGGACTACGAGCAGTACTTC. Its protein product is CASSLDRLAGDYEQYF. V and J are TRBV11-2 and TRBJ2-7; 12 nucleotides match TRBD2. Germline V gene lookup returns CDR1 SGHAT and CDR2 FQNNGV. The length of the CDR3 is 16 residues. The V gene end was trimmed by 0 bases and the J gene end by 3 bases; junction bases not matched to a gene: 3.